The T cell receptor beta chain described here comes from a study of beta chain features in type 1 diabetes. Overall study: Across the samples, around 110,000,000 sorted cells were examined in total.

This CDR3 spans 16 amino acids. Germline assignment: CDR1 MGHRA and CDR2 YSYEKL. V gave up 1 base and J gave up 0 bases, with 10 bases separating them. Only a few counts were recorded for this clone. The target antigen is unknown. CD4+ naive, central memory, regulatory and stem cell-like memory cells were sorted via CD45RO/CCR7/CD25/CD127/CD95/CD27. Study conclusions and caveats: Although PCR might favor shorter templates, it would do so equally in patients and controls. The study found moderately but significantly shorter TCRB CDR3s in all four CD4+ subsets of Type 1 diabetes patients.

The sequenced template was cDNA made from the entire isolated RNA. Data came from immunoSEQ multiplex PCR; TCRdb stores just in-frame clones and leaves some out. Among approximately 250,000 clones listed, 24% were seen once. The clonotype originates from a woman aged 25-40 years with type 1 diabetes. Sequences were obtained from naive CD4+ T cells from blood. The chain carries TRBV4-1 and TRBJ2-1, with TRBD2 as a possible D gene (5 bases). CDR3 protein: CASSQVSGISYNEQFF. CDR3 DNA sequence: TGCGCCAGCAGCCAAGTGTCCGGGATCTCCTACAATGAGCAGTTCTTC.